These 30 T cell receptor beta chains were sequenced from one sample in a study of cytomegalovirus exposure and HLA in healthy donors. The PCR used 60 Vbeta and 13 Jbeta primers. TCRdb's copy holds only in-frame clones and misses some; the assay was immunoSEQ multiplex PCR. Counted here are roughly 100,000 clones, 60% to 80% occurring once; the ten biggest clones make up roughly 8.6%. The sequenced material came from PBMCs. Receptor source: a woman in her forties in good health and CMV-seropositive.

The chain recombines TRBV5-1 with TRBJ2-1; 13 positions agree with TRBD2. The V gene's germline CDR1 is SGHRS and CDR2 YFSETQ. There are 18 residues in the CDR3. V shed 0 bases, J shed 5 bases, and the junction held 8 bases outside the gene matches. The CDR3 region has the DNA TGCGCCAGCAGCTTGGGTTTGACTAGCGGGAGGAGGGACAATGAGCAGTTCTTC. It specifies CASSLGLTSGRRDNEQFF.

The chain joins TRBV27 to TRBJ2-7; no reliable D call. CDR3 length equals 15 residues. Germline CDR1 MNHEY, CDR2 SMNVEV (reference sequence). V lost 6 bases, J lost 3 bases, and 18 bases lay in between. In DNA form, the CDR3 reads TGTGCCAGCAGCCTCGGATTTGGAGAGGACTACGAGCAGTACTTC. Protein sequence: CASSLGFGEDYEQYF.

The V gene is TRBV10-3, the J gene TRBJ1-2; D is unresolved. The V end lost 6 bases, the J end lost 3 bases, and 5 bases lay between the germline ends. Germline loops: CDR1 ENHRY, CDR2 SYGVKD. CDR3 length: 11 residues. CDR3 DNA: TGTGCCATCAGACGGGACTATGGCTACACCTTC. Protein product: CAIRRDYGYTF.

The V gene is TRBV5-1, the J gene TRBJ2-7, with 7 positions matching TRBD1. Germline V lookup: CDR1 SGHRS, CDR2 YFSETQ. V was clipped by 9 bases and J by 1 base; unmatched bases: 10. This CDR3 has 14 amino acids. CDR3 in DNA: TGCGCCACCAAGACCCGGGACAGTTCCTACGAGCAGTACTTC. This codes for CATKTRDSSYEQYF. The full variable domain, in which reference TRBV5-1 and TRBJ2-7 provide the parts outside the CDR3, is KAGVTQTPRYLIKTRGQQVTLSCSPISGHRSVSWYQQTPGQGLQFLFEYFSETQRNKGNFPGRFSGRQFSNSRSEMNVSTLELGDSALYLCATKTRDSSYEQYFGPGTRLTVT.

The V and J genes are TRBV12-5 and TRBJ2-3; 7 bases match TRBD1. Germline loops: CDR1 LGHNT, CDR2 FRNRAP. The CDR3 is 17 residues long. The V gene end was trimmed by 0 bases and the J gene end by 2 bases; junction bases not matched to a gene: 8. The CDR3 reads CASGLVSATGHTDTQYF. Written as DNA, the CDR3 is TGTGCTAGTGGTTTGGTATCAGCGACAGGGCACACAGATACGCAGTATTTT. Looking up the rest from reference TRBV12-5 and TRBJ2-3 gives the full variable domain: DARVTQTPRHKVTEMGQEVTMRCQPILGHNTVFWYRQTMMQGLELLAYFRNRAPLDDSGMPKDRFSAEMPDATLATLKIQPSEPRDSAVYFCASGLVSATGHTDTQYFGPGTRLTVL.

This chain links TRBV5-1 with TRBJ2-4; no reliable D call. This CDR3 has 12 residues. V was clipped by 7 bases and J by 9 bases, with 14 bases between them. Germline V gives CDR1 SGHRS, CDR2 YFSETQ. CDR3 sequence (DNA): TGCGCCAGCCGCTCCGAGCCAGGCATTCAGTACTTC. Residues: CASRSEPGIQYF.

The gene calls are TRBV4-1 and TRBJ2-7, with 7 bases that match TRBD1. Trimming cost V 1 base and J 3 bases; bases outside gene matches: 24. CDR1 and CDR2 from the germline V gene are MGHRA and YSYEKL. This CDR3 has 21 residues. This CDR3 is CASSQGSWWSQKDRKIYEQYF. The CDR3 DNA reads as TGCGCCAGCAGCCAAGGTAGTTGGTGGTCTCAGAAGGACAGGAAAATCTACGAGCAGTACTTC.

The V call is TRBV5-1, the J call TRBJ2-7; 11 nucleotides match TRBD1. Germline trimming cut 4 bases from V and 6 bases from J; bases unmatched to any gene: 9. Germline values: CDR1 SGHRS, CDR2 YFSETQ. This CDR3 comprises 15 residues. CDR3 sequence (DNA): TGCGCCAGCAGCCCGACCGGGACAGGGGGTTCCGAGCAGTACTTC. Amino acids: CASSPTGTGGSEQYF.

The chain combines TRBV28 with TRBJ2-7; D uncertain. V dropped 3 bases and J dropped 1 base, with 16 bases sitting between them. Germline V lookup: CDR1 MDHEN, CDR2 SYDVKM. The length of the CDR3 is 16 residues. CDR3 in amino acids: CASSFSFKVRSYEQYF. For the CDR3, the DNA is TGTGCCAGCAGTTTTTCTTTTAAGGTCAGGTCCTACGAGCAGTACTTC.

This clone was detected a few times. The rearrangement uses TRBV6-1 and TRBJ2-7, with D possibly matching TRBD1 (6 bases). Looked up from germline, CDR1 is MNHNS and CDR2 is SASEGT. The CDR3 loop spans 16 amino acids. Between the trimmed V and J ends, which lost 3 bases and 2 bases, there was a span of 17 bases. CDR3 sequence (DNA): TGTGCCAGCAGTGACAGGGGAGTCCCCCAAACCTACGAGCAGTACTTC. It yields the protein CASSDRGVPQTYEQYF.

The J gene is TRBJ2-7, the V gene TRBV6-1; no clear D gene. CDR3 length: 14 residues. Per the germline V gene, CDR1 is MNHNS and CDR2 is SASEGT. Trimming shortened V by 5 bases and J by 1 base, and 12 bases separated the two germline ends. Here the CDR3 reads CASSPRVISYEQYF. The DNA for the CDR3 is TGTGCCAGCAGTCCTCGGGTAATTTCCTACGAGCAGTACTTC.

A remark on this clone: The conserved closing phenylalanine or tryptophan is absent in this CDR3, likely reflecting a read error. The J gene is TRBJ2-7, the V gene TRBV7-2; 8 nucleotides match TRBD1. The germline V gene has CDR1 SGHTA and CDR2 FQGNSA. The CDR3 covers 16 residues. The V and J ends lost 5 bases and 6 bases, in that order; junction bases with no gene match: 15. The CDR3 here is CASSRGQGALLGEQYL. The CDR3 DNA reads TGTGCCAGCAGCCGGGGTCAGGGGGCCTTACTTGGCGAGCAGTACCTC.

This CDR3 is CASSLIRLAGGTNTGELFF. The CDR3 DNA reads TGTGCCAGCAGCTTGATCAGACTAGCGGGGGGTACGAACACCGGGGAGCTGTTTTTT. V usage is TRBV7-3 and J usage is TRBJ2-2; 13 nucleotides match TRBD2. Germline V CDR1 and CDR2: SGHTA, FQGTGA. This CDR3 has 19 residues. V shed 3 bases and J 0 bases; nucleotides not matched to a gene: 7.

The rearrangement joins TRBV27 to TRBJ1-2; D possibly corresponds to TRBD1 (5 bases). V was pared by 2 bases and J by 4 bases, with 11 bases between. The CDR3 contains 14 residues. Germline V gene data show CDR1 as MNHEY and CDR2 as SMNVEV (reference sequence). CDR3 amino acids: CASSLTGTFYGYTF. CDR3 nucleotide sequence: TGTGCCAGCAGTTTAACCGGGACTTTCTATGGCTACACCTTC.

The chain couples TRBV28 to TRBJ1-1, with TRBD1 matching over 10 bases. The V segment lost 7 bases and the J segment 4 bases; nucleotides outside the gene matches: 9. The CDR3 loop spans 15 amino acids. Germline V gene data show CDR1 as MDHEN and CDR2 as SYDVKM. In DNA form, the CDR3 reads TGTGCCAGCACCTTAGGGACAGGGGCGCCCACTGAAGCTTTCTTT. Its translation is CASTLGTGAPTEAFF.

The rearrangement uses TRBV19 and TRBJ2-7; 7 bases agree with TRBD1. This CDR3 contains 16 residues. V trimming: 0 bases; J trimming: 2 bases; junction bases outside the gene matches: 7. Looked up from germline, CDR1 is LNHDA and CDR2 is SQIVND (reference sequence). The CDR3 bases are TGTGCCAGTAGTATAGATCTTTGGACAGGAACCTACGAGCAGTACTTC. Translation: CASSIDLWTGTYEQYF.

This chain connects TRBV5-6 to TRBJ1-2; 7 positions agree with TRBD1. V was clipped by 4 bases and J by 0 bases; unmatched bases: 3. Germline CDR1 and CDR2: SGHDT and YYEEEE. This CDR3 comprises 14 residues. The CDR3 region is CASSPDRSNYGYTF. Here the CDR3 DNA reads TGTGCCAGCAGCCCGGACAGGTCTAACTATGGCTACACCTTC. The whole variable domain, remainder taken from reference TRBV5-6 and TRBJ1-2, is DAGVTQSPTHLIKTRGQQVTLRCSPKSGHDTVSWYQQALGQGPQFIFQYYEEEERQRGNFPDRFSGHQFPNYSSELNVNALLLGDSALYLCASSPDRSNYGYTFGSGTRLTVV.

This clone has just a few counts. The chain carries TRBV7-2 and TRBJ2-2; 7 bases are shared with TRBD1. The CDR3 spans 15 residues. With V trimmed by 4 bases and J by 0 bases, 2 bases remained unmatched. Germline CDR1 is SGHTA and CDR2 is FQGNSA. The CDR3 loop reads CASSYGTANTGELFF. CDR3 coding DNA: TGTGCCAGCAGCTATGGGACAGCGAACACCGGGGAGCTGTTTTTT.

V is TRBV11-3 and J is TRBJ2-7; 11 nucleotides line up with TRBD2. The germline gives CDR1 SGHNT, CDR2 YENEEA. The CDR3 runs 15 residues. J lost 3 bases, V lost 5 bases, and 6 bases had no gene match. The CDR3 DNA reads as TGTGCCAGCAGCATAGCGGGAGGGCCGGACTACGAGCAGTACTTC. This gives the protein CASSIAGGPDYEQYF.

The rearrangement uses TRBV5-5 and TRBJ2-3; no firm D call. This CDR3 has 13 residues. Germline V lookup: CDR1 SGHKS, CDR2 YYEKEE (reference sequence). V was trimmed by 1 base and J by 2 bases, leaving 5 bases between them. The CDR3 DNA follows: TGTGCCAGCAGCTTGTGGCTCACAGATACGCAGTATTTT. Its translation: CASSLWLTDTQYF. The complete variable domain, with remaining parts taken from reference TRBV5-5 and TRBJ2-3, reads DAGVTQSPTHLIKTRGQQVTLRCSPISGHKSVSWYQQVLGQGPQFIFQYYEKEERGRGNFPDRFSARQFPNYSSELNVNALLLGDSALYLCASSLWLTDTQYFGPGTRLTVL.

The chain has TRBV4-3 and TRBJ2-3; TRBD2 aligns across 10 bases. Germline CDR1 is LGHNA and CDR2 is YSLEER. V gave up 1 base and J gave up 4 bases; unmatched junction bases: 8. The CDR3 loop spans 17 amino acids. The CDR3 nucleotides read TGCGCCAGCAGCCAAGTCGTAGCGGGGGGCTGGGCAGATACGCAGTATTTT. Its protein product is CASSQVVAGGWADTQYF.

This chain uses TRBV6-5 with TRBJ1-1, with D possibly being TRBD1 (6 bases). Trimming cost V 4 bases and J 0 bases, with 6 bases left between them. Germline V gene data show CDR1 as MNHEY and CDR2 as SVGAGI. CDR3 size: 13 residues. The CDR3 spells CASSWTVNTEAFF. The CDR3 bases are TGTGCCAGCAGTTGGACAGTGAACACTGAAGCTTTCTTT.

The genes are TRBV28 and TRBJ2-2; 9 nucleotides align to TRBD2. Germline V CDR1 and CDR2: MDHEN, SYDVKM. The ends lost 5 bases at V and 5 bases at J; junction bases unmatched: 6. This CDR3 has 15 residues. The CDR3 is CASSQSGGRTGELFF. In DNA, the CDR3 is TGTGCCAGCAGTCAAAGCGGGGGGAGAACCGGGGAGCTGTTTTTT.

This chain uses TRBV5-4 with TRBJ1-6, with 7 bases lining up with TRBD1. CDR3 length: 14 residues. Unmatched junction bases numbered 4, after V lost 2 bases and J lost 8 bases. In germline, CDR1 is SGHNT, CDR2 YYREEE (reference sequence). The CDR3 is CASSLGTVYSPLHF. The CDR3, as DNA: TGTGCCAGCAGCTTAGGGACAGTATATTCACCCCTCCACTTT.

This sequence joins TRBV12-5 and TRBJ2-1, with 9 bases matching TRBD2. CDR1 and CDR2 from the germline V gene are LGHNT and FRNRAP. The junction had 16 bases not matched to a gene; V was cut back by 2 bases and J by 2 bases. CDR3 size: 20 residues. In DNA form, the CDR3 reads TGTGCTAGTGGTTTGATGGCAGGGGATTCCCTAGCGGGAACCTACAATGAGCAGTTCTTC. Protein product: CASGLMAGDSLAGTYNEQFF.

V gene TRBV28 combines with J gene TRBJ2-1; D possibly corresponds to TRBD1 (5 bases). CDR1 MDHEN and CDR2 SYDVKM come from the germline V gene. This CDR3 contains 13 residues. V was trimmed by 6 bases and J by 8 bases, leaving 14 bases between them. CDR3 loop: CASSLNLRDEQFF. CDR3 bases: TGTGCCAGCAGCCTGAACCTCAGGGATGAGCAGTTCTTC. The full variable domain, in which reference TRBV28 and TRBJ2-1 provide the parts outside the CDR3, is DVKVTQSSRYLVKRTGEKVFLECVQDMDHENMFWYRQDPGLGLRLIYFSYDVKMKEKGDIPEGYSVSREKKERFSLILESASTNQTSMYLCASSLNLRDEQFFGPGTRLTVL.

The gene calls are TRBV9 and TRBJ2-5, with TRBD2 identical over 9 bases. The CDR3 is made up of 18 amino acids. V gave up 3 bases and J gave up 4 bases; unmatched junction bases: 16. Germline V gene lookup returns CDR1 SGDLS and CDR2 YYNGEE. The CDR3 sequence: CASSESSGRSGSGETQYF. DNA of the CDR3: TGTGCCAGCAGCGAAAGTAGCGGGAGAAGTGGGTCGGGAGAGACCCAGTACTTC.

The genes are TRBV2 and TRBJ2-4, with 7 bases aligning to TRBD2. Looked up from germline, CDR1 is SNHLY and CDR2 is FYNNEI. The trim removed 8 bases at V and 5 bases at J, leaving 15 bases unmatched. This CDR3 spans 16 amino acids. Written as DNA, the CDR3 is TGTGCCAGCCGTGGGGTGACTAGCTTTATCGAAAACATTCAGTACTTC. Translating it yields CASRGVTSFIENIQYF.

The sample holds a few counts of this clone. The chain uses TRBV7-9 and TRBJ2-7; D unresolved. This CDR3 is built from 12 residues. V lost 2 bases and J lost 4, with 6 bases in between. CDR1 and CDR2 (germline): SEHNR, FQNEAQ (reference sequence). The CDR3 protein is CASSLTRYEQYF. DNA for the CDR3: TGTGCCAGCAGCTTAACGAGGTACGAGCAGTACTTC. Filled out from reference TRBV7-9 and TRBJ2-7, the complete variable domain reads DTGVSQNPRHKITKRGQNVTFRCDPISEHNRLYWYRQTLGQGPEFLTYFQNEAQLEKSRLLSDRFSAERPKGSFSTLEIQRTEQGDSAMYLCASSLTRYEQYFGPGTRLTVT.

The V call is TRBV7-2, the J call TRBJ1-5, with D possibly TRBD1 on 5 matching bases. This CDR3 has 16 residues. Germline V gene lookup returns CDR1 SGHTA and CDR2 FQGNSA. The V gene lost 1 base and the J gene lost 0 bases, with 10 bases spanning the gap. The CDR3, as DNA: TGTGCCAGCAGCTTAGTAAGGGACTATAGCAATCAGCCCCAGCATTTT. Protein product: CASSLVRDYSNQPQHF.